This entry lists 19 T cell receptor beta chains sequenced from one sample in a study of T cells in Graves' hyperthyroidism and ophthalmopathy. Researchers took RNA transcripts and amplified the TCR beta CDR3 regions from them. Initially, a first-round RT-PCR of the TCR CDR3 employed the HTBI primer set. Each CDR3 protein gets one entry after TCRdb re-called the multiplex PCR reads with MiXCR. The sample yields some 490,000 distinct CDR3 sequences, roughly 15% seen once. The sequenced sample was blood. All receptors derive from a woman in her twenties or thirties with Graves' ophthalmopathy.

The V gene is TRBV7-9, the J gene TRBJ2-1; no reliable D call. Looked up from germline, CDR1 is SEHNR and CDR2 is FQNEAQ (reference sequence). Between the trimmed V and J ends, which lost 5 bases and 9 bases, there was a span of 14 bases. This CDR3 comprises 13 residues. The chain's CDR3 is CASSQALSGEQFF. As DNA, the CDR3 is TGTGCCAGCAGCCAAGCCCTCTCCGGTGAGCAGTTCTTC.

This clonotype showed up just a few times. This sequence joins TRBV10-3 and TRBJ1-4, with a possible D match to TRBD1 (5 bases). This CDR3 is 13 amino acids long. With 10 bases removed from V and 1 base from J, the gap between germline ends came to 10 bases. Germline loops: CDR1 ENHRY, CDR2 SYGVKD. Written as DNA, the CDR3 is TGTGCCACCCAGGGATTAACTAATGAAAAACTGTTTTTT. Amino acid sequence: CATQGLTNEKLFF.

This chain links TRBV29-1 with TRBJ2-2; tentatively, D is TRBD1 or TRBD2 (5 bases each). Germline lookup yields CDR1 SQVTM and CDR2 ANQGSEA. The CDR3 is 12 residues long. As DNA, the CDR3 is TGCTCCCGGGGCCCGAACACCGGGGAGCTGTTTTTT. Protein: CSRGPNTGELFF.

V gene TRBV6-9 combines with J gene TRBJ2-7, with 8 bases lining up with TRBD2. The V and J ends lost 3 bases and 5 bases, in that order; junction bases with no gene match: 9. Looked up from germline, CDR1 is MNHGY and CDR2 is SVAAGI. This CDR3 comprises 15 residues. CDR3 in amino acids: CASSYRSGNRNEQYF. In DNA, the CDR3 is TGTGCCAGCAGTTACCGTAGCGGGAACCGGAACGAGCAGTACTTC.

The rearrangement uses TRBV14 and TRBJ1-1; no definite D call. CDR1 and CDR2 from the germline V gene are SGHDN and FVKESK. Deletions cut 1 base from V and 0 bases from J, with 12 bases between. The CDR3 length is 16 residues. CDR3 loop: CASSQAISHMNTEAFF. In nucleotides, the CDR3 is TGTGCCAGCAGCCAAGCAATAAGCCACATGAACACTGAAGCTTTCTTT.

This clonotype has only a few counts. The genes are TRBV28 and TRBJ2-6; tentative D call: TRBD1 (5 bases). The V end lost 1 base, the J end lost 0 bases, and 19 bases lay between the germline ends. CDR3 length: 20 amino acids. Germline V gene data show CDR1 as MDHEN and CDR2 as SYDVKM. The CDR3 loop reads CASSLLGWQGWASGANVLTF. As DNA, the CDR3 is TGTGCCAGCAGTTTATTAGGGTGGCAGGGTTGGGCCTCTGGGGCCAACGTCCTGACTTTC.

The chain couples TRBV30 to TRBJ1-4, with D possibly matching TRBD1 (6 bases). The germline gives CDR1 GTSNPN, CDR2 SVGIG (reference sequence). The CDR3 is 15 amino acids. V was shortened by 3 bases and J by 8 bases, with 19 bases between the two germline ends. The CDR3 DNA is TGTGCCTGGAGGGGTAGGGGGGGAATCGGCGAAAAACTGTTTTTT. It encodes CAWRGRGGIGEKLFF.

This clonotype was detected ten times or more. The chain joins TRBV11-3 to TRBJ1-1, with D perhaps matching TRBD1 (5 bases). The germline V gene encodes CDR1 SGHNT and CDR2 YENEEA. This CDR3 is built from 12 residues. V dropped 8 bases and J dropped 1 base, with 8 bases sitting between them. This CDR3 is CASGQGNTEAFF. The CDR3 region has the DNA TGTGCCAGCGGCCAGGGGAACACTGAAGCTTTCTTT.

The sample holds many counts of this clonotype. The rearrangement uses TRBV12-3 or TRBV12-4 and TRBJ1-5; no reliable D call. The V end was cut by 2 bases, the J end by 11 bases, with 16 bases between. CDR3 size: 14 residues. CDR3 amino acids: CASSLLAPEQSQHF. CDR3 sequence (DNA): TGTGCCAGCAGTTTATTGGCCCCAGAACAGTCCCAGCATTTT.

Only a few counts were recorded for this clonotype. The chain joins TRBV29-1 to TRBJ2-3, with TRBD2 matching over 9 bases. Germline-derived CDR1 and CDR2 are SQVTM and ANQGSEA. This CDR3 has 12 amino acids. J was trimmed by 4 bases and V by 8 bases; bases with no gene match: 4. The CDR3 region is CSSGTSPDTQYF. The CDR3 DNA reads as TGCAGCTCCGGGACTAGCCCAGATACGCAGTATTTT.

This clonotype was counted a single time. The gene calls are TRBV6-1 and TRBJ2-3, with D possibly being TRBD2 (5 bases). V was shortened by 3 bases and J by 6 bases, with 16 bases between the two germline ends. CDR1 is MNHNS, CDR2 SASEGT, per germline. The CDR3 extends over 15 amino acids. The CDR3, as DNA: TGTGCCAGCAGTGACGGACTCGGTCCGGTCGATACGCAGTATTTT. Protein sequence: CASSDGLGPVDTQYF.

The chain couples TRBV20-1 to TRBJ2-3; 11 bases are shared with TRBD2. The J segment lost 4 bases and the V segment lost 0 bases, leaving 9 bases of the junction unmatched. The CDR3 consists of 17 residues. Germline V gives CDR1 DFQATT, CDR2 SNEGSKA (reference sequence). The chain's CDR3 is CSARDVVAGGPADTQYF. The CDR3 DNA follows: TGCAGTGCTAGAGATGTAGTAGCGGGAGGGCCGGCAGATACGCAGTATTTT.

This clonotype showed up many times. The chain carries TRBV7-9 and TRBJ2-7; D unclear. The CDR3 runs 14 residues. Per germline, CDR1 SEHNR and CDR2 FQNEAQ (reference sequence). V shed 1 base and J shed 2 bases, with 9 bases lying between them. Here the CDR3 reads CASSLGGSTYEQYF. As DNA, the CDR3 is TGTGCCAGCAGCTTAGGTGGCAGCACCTACGAGCAGTACTTC.

This clonotype was observed a single time. V usage is TRBV7-8 and J usage is TRBJ2-7, with D possibly matching TRBD2 (7 bases). The CDR3 runs 20 residues. CDR1 is SGHVS and CDR2 is FQNEAQ in the germline V gene. Trimming shortened V by 5 bases and J by 2 bases, and 31 bases separated the two germline ends. CDR3 sequence (DNA): TGTGCCAGCAGCCCAGGGGTATTGGGGGCGCGACTAGCTGACGCCTACGAGCAGTACTTC. The encoded protein is CASSPGVLGARLADAYEQYF.

There are a few counts of this clonotype. The chain combines TRBV7-2 with TRBJ2-3; D remains unclear. The CDR3 contains 16 residues. V shed 1 base and J shed 6 bases, with 17 bases lying between them. Germline CDR1 reads SGHTA; CDR2 reads FQGNSA. CDR3 nucleotide sequence: TGTGCCAGCAGCTTAGTTGGTGGCGGCCTGGGGGATACGCAGTATTTT. This encodes CASSLVGGGLGDTQYF.

The rearrangement uses TRBV12-3 or TRBV12-4 and TRBJ1-6, with D unclear. V lost 3 bases, J lost 10 bases, and 7 bases lay in between. The length of the CDR3 is 12 residues. Written as DNA, the CDR3 is TGTGCCAGCAGTTTCCGGGTGTCACCCCTCCACTTT. Protein sequence: CASSFRVSPLHF.

This clonotype occurred a few times. The rearrangement links TRBV24-1 to TRBJ2-6; possibly TRBD1 for D (5 bases). The CDR3 is made up of 17 amino acids. The germline V gene has CDR1 KGHDR and CDR2 SFDVKD. V was cut by 5 bases and J by 0 bases, with 13 bases left in between. The CDR3 nucleotides are TGTGCCACCAGTGGAGGCAGGGTCGGCTCTGGGGCCAACGTCCTGACTTTC. It encodes CATSGGRVGSGANVLTF.

The gene calls are TRBV7-9 and TRBJ2-1, with 7 nucleotides matching TRBD1. CDR3 length: 15 amino acids. V was clipped by 1 base and J by 3 bases; unmatched bases: 3. CDR1 is SEHNR and CDR2 is FQNEAQ in the germline V gene (reference sequence). As DNA, the CDR3 is TGTGCCAGCAGCTTAGAACAGGGGAACTACAATGAGCAGTTCTTC. This sequence encodes CASSLEQGNYNEQFF. Complete variable domain (other parts from reference TRBV7-9 and TRBJ2-1): DTGVSQNPRHKITKRGQNVTFRCDPISEHNRLYWYRQTLGQGPEFLTYFQNEAQLEKSRLLSDRFSAERPKGSFSTLEIQRTEQGDSAMYLCASSLEQGNYNEQFFGPGTRLTVL.

V gene TRBV20-1 combines with J gene TRBJ2-7; D might be TRBD2 (5 bases). Germline CDR1 and CDR2: DFQATT and SNEGSKA (reference sequence). The CDR3 spans 14 residues. The V end lost 1 base, the J end lost 7 bases, and 17 bases lay between the germline ends. The chain's CDR3 is CSARGEQNSREQYF. The CDR3 DNA reads as TGCAGTGCTAGAGGGGAGCAGAATTCTCGGGAGCAGTACTTC.